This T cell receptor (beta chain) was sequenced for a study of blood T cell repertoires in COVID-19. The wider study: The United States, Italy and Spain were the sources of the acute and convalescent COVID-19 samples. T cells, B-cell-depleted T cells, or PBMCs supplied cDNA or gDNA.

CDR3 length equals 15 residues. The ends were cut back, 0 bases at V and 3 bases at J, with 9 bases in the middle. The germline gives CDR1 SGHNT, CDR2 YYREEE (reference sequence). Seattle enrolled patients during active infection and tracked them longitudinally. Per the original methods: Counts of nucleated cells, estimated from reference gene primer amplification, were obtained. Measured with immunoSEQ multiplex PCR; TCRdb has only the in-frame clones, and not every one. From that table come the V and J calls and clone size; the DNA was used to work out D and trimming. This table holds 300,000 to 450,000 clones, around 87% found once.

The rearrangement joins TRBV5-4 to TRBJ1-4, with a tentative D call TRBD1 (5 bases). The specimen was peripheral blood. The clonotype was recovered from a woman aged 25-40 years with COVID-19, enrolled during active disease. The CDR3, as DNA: TGTGCCAGCAGCTTGGCCCGGGGGGCTAATGAAAAACTGTTTTTT. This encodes CASSLARGANEKLFF.